Sequencing of this T cell receptor (beta chain) was carried out in a study of blood T cell repertoires in COVID-19. The table came from immunoSEQ multiplex PCR; TCRdb's copy has only in-frame clones and leaves some out. Altogether approximately 450,000 clones are present, about 90% being singletons, with the ten largest covering nearly 2%. In germline, CDR1 is SGHTA, CDR2 FQGNSA. Trimming took 2 bases from V and 4 from J, leaving 15 bases between them. The CDR3 is 16 amino acids. This TCR was recovered from a woman between 18 and 30 years old with acute COVID-19. The sequencing sample was made of PBMCs or T cells enriched from blood (not recorded which). This chain links TRBV7-2 with TRBJ2-1; TRBD2 is a possible D gene (5 bases). The DNA for the CDR3 is TGTGCCAGCAGCTTATACCCGACGGGGTTATACAATGAGCAGTTCTTC. As protein: CASSLYPTGLYNEQFF. The full variable domain, in which reference TRBV7-2 and TRBJ2-1 provide the parts outside the CDR3, is GAGVSQSPSNKVTEKGKDVELRCDPISGHTALYWYRQSLGQGLEFLIYFQGNSAPDKSGLPSDRFSAERTGGSVSTLTIQRTQQEDSAVYLCASSLYPTGLYNEQFFGPGTRLTVL.